This is a list of T cell receptor beta chains from one sample in a study of T cells in localized non-small cell lung cancer. Clones were read by immunoSEQ multiplex PCR, and TCRdb kept only the in-frame ones, dropping some. The sample includes some 56,000 clones, 80% to 90% of them seen just once. Sequenced here: peripheral blood, sampled before any cancer treatment. The receptors stem from a woman aged 40 to 75 with stage I lung adenocarcinoma. CDR3s include the opening cysteine and the closing phenylalanine or tryptophan. A D gene is named only where the DNA matches it firmly. The size entry is marked missing in some rows and otherwise reads once, few, many or a size class.

v_gene,abundance,d_gene,j_gene,CDR3aa,CDR3nt
TRBV28,-,TRBD1,TRBJ2-7,CASSLPGTAYEQYF,TGTGCCAGCAGTTTGCCCGGGACAGCCTACGAGCAGTACTTC
TRBV5-1,-,-,TRBJ2-2,CASSLTLKVGTGELFF,TGCGCCAGCAGCTTGACACTTAAAGTGGGTACCGGGGAGCTGTTTTTT
TRBV29-1,once,-,TRBJ1-2,CSVEGDRTNYGYTF,TGCAGCGTTGAAGGAGACAGGACAAACTATGGCTACACCTTC
TRBV2,-,TRBD2,TRBJ2-5,CASSGLLAGGVQTQYF,TGTGCCAGCAGTGGACTACTAGCGGGGGGGGTACAGACCCAGTACTTC
TRBV5-8,few,-,TRBJ2-1,CASSSTPGYWNNEQFF,TGTGCCAGCAGCTCGACTCCCGGATACTGGAACAATGAGCAGTTCTTC
TRBV19,-,-,TRBJ2-5,CASSIGSGNQETQYF,TGTGCCAGTAGTATTGGGTCAGGGAACCAAGAGACCCAGTACTTC
TRBV15,-,-,TRBJ2-4,CATSRDMGWDIQYF,TGTGCCACCAGCAGAGATATGGGATGGGACATTCAGTACTTC
TRBV23-1,-,TRBD1,TRBJ2-7,CASSLSLGQGCFRQYF,TGCGCCAGCAGCCTCTCTTTGGGACAGGGGTGTTTTCGGCAGTACTTC
TRBV9,-,TRBD2,TRBJ2-1,CASSVSSGGANEQFF,TGTGCCAGCAGCGTATCAAGCGGGGGGGCCAATGAGCAGTTCTTC
TRBV2,-,TRBD2,TRBJ2-5,CASSLAVQETQYF,TGTGCCAGCAGTCTAGCGGTACAAGAGACCCAGTACTTC
TRBV5-1,-,-,TRBJ1-5,CASSLEGAQQPQHF,TGCGCCAGCAGCTTGGAAGGGGCCCAGCAGCCCCAGCATTTT
TRBV5-1,-,-,TRBJ2-7,CASSLSSTTVEYEQYF,TGCGCCAGCAGCTTGTCTTCGACGACAGTGGAATACGAGCAGTACTTC
TRBV9,-,-,TRBJ1-1,CASSVGGAENTEAFF,TGTGCCAGCAGCGTAGGGGGGGCAGAGAACACTGAAGCTTTCTTT
TRBV13,few,TRBD1,TRBJ2-5,CASSSRDRIILQETQYF,TGTGCCAGCTCTTCCCGGGACAGGATAATATTACAAGAGACCCAGTACTTC
TRBV2,-,-,TRBJ2-7,CASSVWGEQYF,TGTGCCAGCAGTGTGTGGGGCGAGCAGTACTTC
TRBV19,-,TRBD2,TRBJ2-3,CASSETSGGASTQYF,TGTGCCAGTAGTGAGACTAGCGGGGGGGCGTCGACGCAGTATTTT
TRBV23-1,-,-,TRBJ1-5,CASNVSGSLNQPQHF,TGCGCCAGCAACGTATCAGGGTCCCTCAATCAGCCCCAGCATTTT
TRBV7-2,-,TRBD1,TRBJ1-6,CASSLAQGASPLHF,TGTGCCAGCAGCTTAGCGCAGGGGGCTTCACCCCTCCACTTT
TRBV27,-,TRBD2,TRBJ2-1,CASSASRGGSHNEQFF,TGTGCCAGCAGTGCATCACGGGGGGGGAGCCACAATGAGCAGTTCTTC
TRBV4-3,-,-,TRBJ1-6,CASSQDKNSPNSPLHF,TGCGCCAGCAGCCAAGATAAGAACAGTCCTAATTCACCCCTCCACTTT
TRBV19,-,TRBD2,TRBJ2-1,CASSRRTSGSYNEQFF,TGTGCCAGTAGTAGACGGACTAGCGGGTCCTACAATGAGCAGTTCTTC
TRBV14,-,-,TRBJ2-1,CASSPSRGRFYDEQFF,TGTGCCAGCAGCCCTTCGAGGGGGAGGTTTTACGATGAGCAGTTCTTC
TRBV6-1,once,-,TRBJ2-5,CASSEGPRREETQYF,TGTGCCAGCAGTGAAGGACCCCGGAGGGAAGAGACCCAGTACTTC
TRBV11-2,-,TRBD1,TRBJ1-2,CASSLGSTEGAYGYTF,TGTGCCAGCAGCTTAGGGTCCACGGAGGGGGCCTATGGCTACACCTTC
TRBV6-6,-,-,TRBJ1-1,CASSYAGGGTEAFF,TGTGCCAGCAGTTATGCAGGCGGGGGCACTGAAGCTTTCTTT
TRBV19,-,TRBD1,TRBJ2-3,CASSPTGGTDTQYF,TGTGCCAGTAGTCCAACAGGGGGCACAGATACGCAGTATTTT
TRBV4-1,-,TRBD2,TRBJ2-3,CASSPRTSGGYTQYF,TGCGCCAGCAGCCCTCGGACTAGCGGGGGATATACGCAGTATTTT
TRBV5-4,-,-,TRBJ1-1,CASSLWRGYTEAFF,TGTGCCAGCAGCTTGTGGCGGGGGTACACTGAAGCTTTCTTT
TRBV11-2,-,-,TRBJ1-1,CASSLDHRAEAFF,TGTGCCAGCAGCTTAGACCACAGGGCTGAAGCTTTCTTT
TRBV29-1,-,-,TRBJ2-3,CSVTESTDTQYF,TGCAGCGTCACGGAAAGCACAGATACGCAGTATTTT
TRBV18,-,-,TRBJ2-5,CASSPIDTGNSETQYF,TGTGCCAGCTCACCAATAGATACAGGGAATTCGGAGACCCAGTACTTC
TRBV6-5,few,-,TRBJ1-2,CASSYEDGGGYTF,TGTGCCAGCAGTTACGAGGACGGGGGTGGCTACACCTTC
TRBV30,-,-,TRBJ1-1,CAWSWANTEAFF,TGTGCCTGGTCCTGGGCGAACACTGAAGCTTTCTTT
TRBV5-1,-,-,TRBJ2-3,CASSSTGGATDTQYF,TGCGCCAGCAGCTCAACCGGAGGAGCCACAGATACGCAGTATTTT
TRBV5-1,medium-sized,-,TRBJ1-3,CASSPTGPSSGNTIYF,TGCGCCAGCAGCCCGACGGGCCCGAGCTCTGGAAACACCATATATTTT